The TCR beta chain described here comes from a study of CD8+ T cells in alopecia areata. Study overall: Treated individuals took tofacitinib by mouth, 5 to 10 mg twice daily.

Extracted RNA was reverse transcribed into cDNA, the sequencing template. Clones were sequenced by immunoSEQ multiplex PCR, and TCRdb holds only the in-frame ones, with some missing. In the table there are some 200,000 clones, roughly three fifths of which are singletons. As for treatment: oral pan-JAK inhibitor, 5-10 mg twice daily. As part of sample collection, lesional scalp punch biopsies and peripheral blood were taken from alopecia areata patients. Of note for this clone: Its antigen remains unknown.

V lost 6 bases and J 6 bases, leaving 16 bases between the germline ends. Germline V CDR1 and CDR2: MNHEY, SVGAGI. CDR3 size: 14 residues. Findings of the study overall: Compared with normal scalp, lesional scalp had higher clonality and more expanded CD8+ clones. Sequencing of scalp tissue also captures the resident alphabeta T cells of normal skin.

V is TRBV6-5 and J is TRBJ2-3, with a tentative D call TRBD1 (6 bases). This clonotype was sampled from a human donor with alopecia areata. Material: CD4+ T cells sorted from blood, obtained at week 4, from a patient treated with tofacitinib. For the CDR3, the DNA is TGTGCCAGCAGGGAAATGGGGGCCGTGGATACGCAGTATTTT. Its translation: CASREMGAVDTQYF.